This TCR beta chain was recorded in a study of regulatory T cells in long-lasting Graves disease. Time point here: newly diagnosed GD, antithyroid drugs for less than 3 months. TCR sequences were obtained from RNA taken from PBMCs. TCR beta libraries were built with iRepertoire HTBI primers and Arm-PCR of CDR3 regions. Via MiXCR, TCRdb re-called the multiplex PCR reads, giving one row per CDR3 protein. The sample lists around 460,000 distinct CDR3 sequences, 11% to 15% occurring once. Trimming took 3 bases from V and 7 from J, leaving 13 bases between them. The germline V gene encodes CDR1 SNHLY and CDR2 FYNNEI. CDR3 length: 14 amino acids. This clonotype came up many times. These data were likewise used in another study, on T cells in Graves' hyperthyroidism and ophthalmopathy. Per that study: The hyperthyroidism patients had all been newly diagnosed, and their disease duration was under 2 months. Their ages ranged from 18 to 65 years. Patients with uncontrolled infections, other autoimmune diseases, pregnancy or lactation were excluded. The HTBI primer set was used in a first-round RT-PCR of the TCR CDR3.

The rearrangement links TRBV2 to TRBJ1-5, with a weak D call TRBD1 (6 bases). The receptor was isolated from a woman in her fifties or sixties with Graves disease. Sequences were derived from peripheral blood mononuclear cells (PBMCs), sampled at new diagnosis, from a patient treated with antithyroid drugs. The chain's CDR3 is CASSEFGGLQPQHF. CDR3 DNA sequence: TGTGCCAGCAGTGAGTTTGGGGGGCTCCAGCCCCAGCATTTT.